The 7 T cell receptor beta chains below all came from one sample that was sequenced in a study of blood T cell repertoires in COVID-19. TCRdb's table, derived via immunoSEQ multiplex PCR, lists solely in-frame clones and lacks some. The sample lists about 150,000 clones; just over 85% were seen once. Sequencing was carried out using peripheral blood. Receptors originate from a man in his fifties or sixties with active or convalescent COVID-19.

For the CDR3, the DNA is TGTGCCAGCAGCTTGGATAGAGAGACCCAGTACTTC. It codes for CASSLDRETQYF. V gene TRBV5-6 combines with J gene TRBJ2-5; D remains unclear. Trimming took off 0 bases at V and 4 bases at J, with 4 bases between the two ends. This CDR3 region has 12 residues. Per germline, CDR1 SGHDT and CDR2 YYEEEE.

The rearrangement uses TRBV3-1 (or the pseudogene TRBV3-2) and TRBJ1-6; tentative D call: TRBD1 (6 bases). CDR1 is LGHDT, CDR2 YNNKEL, per germline (reference sequence). V lost 4 bases and J 10 bases, leaving 17 bases between the germline ends. There are 15 residues in the CDR3. CDR3 amino acids: CASSRSDRIGSPLHF. The CDR3, as DNA: TGTGCCAGCAGCCGATCAGACAGGATCGGGTCACCCCTCCACTTT.

This clone was found a few times. The chain joins TRBV7-9 to TRBJ1-1, with 8 positions matching TRBD1. The CDR3 has 14 residues. V shed 5 bases, J shed 10 bases, and the junction held 12 bases outside the gene matches. The V gene's germline CDR1 is SEHNR and CDR2 FQNEAQ (reference sequence). This CDR3 is CASSIGGQGGGAFF. Written as DNA, the CDR3 is TGTGCCAGCAGCATTGGAGGACAGGGCGGTGGAGCTTTCTTT.

The rearrangement uses TRBV21-1 and TRBJ2-7; TRBD1, the D gene given by the table, was not confirmed from the DNA. TRBV21-1 is a documented pseudogene. The CDR3 is 15 amino acids. CDR3 DNA: TGTGCCAGCAGCAAAGCGGACACGAGCTCCTACGAGCAGTACTTC. Its protein is CASSKADTSSYEQYF.

With regard to this clone: Other DNA variants within this sample encode the same CDR3. The rearrangement uses TRBV18 and TRBJ2-5, with 7 positions matching TRBD2. V lost 3 bases, J lost 5 bases, and 3 bases stayed unmatched. The germline V gene encodes CDR1 KGHSH and CDR2 LQKENI. The CDR3 contains 13 residues. The CDR3 is CASSPLGGETQYF. The CDR3 DNA is TGTGCCAGCTCACCTCTGGGGGGGGAGACCCAGTACTTC. The full variable domain, with the rest looked up from reference TRBV18 and TRBJ2-5, is NAGVMQNPRHLVRRRGQEARLRCSPMKGHSHVYWYRQLPEEGLKFMVYLQKENIIDESGMPKERFSAEFPKEGPSILRIQQVVRGDSAAYFCASSPLGGETQYFGPGTRLLVL.

This chain connects TRBV10-3 to TRBJ1-4; D ambiguous. Germline CDR1 and CDR2: ENHRY and SYGVKD. The CDR3 runs 14 residues. The V end lost 4 bases, the J end lost 7 bases, and 13 bases lay between the germline ends. The CDR3 coding sequence is TGTGCCATCAGTGCGGGGAAAAGCTCTGAAAAACTGTTTTTT. As protein: CAISAGKSSEKLFF.

The chain has TRBV20-1 and TRBJ2-7; a possible D gene is TRBD2 (6 bases). CDR1 and CDR2 from the germline V gene are DFQATT and SNEGSKA (reference sequence). The CDR3 is 10 residues long. V gave up 7 bases and J gave up 4 bases, with 8 bases separating them. As DNA, the CDR3 is TGCAGTGGGGGGAGGTACGAGCAGTACTTC. Protein: CSGGRYEQYF.